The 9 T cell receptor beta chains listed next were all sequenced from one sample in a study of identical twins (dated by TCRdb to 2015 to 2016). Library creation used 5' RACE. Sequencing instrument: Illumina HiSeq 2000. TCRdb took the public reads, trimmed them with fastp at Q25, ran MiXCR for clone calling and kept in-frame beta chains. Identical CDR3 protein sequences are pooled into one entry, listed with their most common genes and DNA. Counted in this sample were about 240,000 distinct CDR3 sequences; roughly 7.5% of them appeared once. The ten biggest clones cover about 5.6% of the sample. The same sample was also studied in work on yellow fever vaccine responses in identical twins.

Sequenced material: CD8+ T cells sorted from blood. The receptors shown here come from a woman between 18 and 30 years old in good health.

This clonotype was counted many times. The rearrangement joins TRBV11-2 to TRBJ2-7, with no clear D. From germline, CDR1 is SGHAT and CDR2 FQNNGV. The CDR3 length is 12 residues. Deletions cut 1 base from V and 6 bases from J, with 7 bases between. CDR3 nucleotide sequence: TGTGCCAGCAGCTTAGTAGGGTCCGAGCAGTACTTC. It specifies CASSLVGSEQYF.

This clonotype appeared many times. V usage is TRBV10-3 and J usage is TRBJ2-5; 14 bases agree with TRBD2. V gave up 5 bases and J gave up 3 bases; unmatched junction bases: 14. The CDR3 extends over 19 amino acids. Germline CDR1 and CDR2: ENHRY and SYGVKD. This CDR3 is CAISPGLAGANSKEETQYF. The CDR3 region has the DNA TGTGCCATCAGTCCGGGACTAGCGGGAGCTAACAGTAAGGAAGAGACCCAGTACTTC.

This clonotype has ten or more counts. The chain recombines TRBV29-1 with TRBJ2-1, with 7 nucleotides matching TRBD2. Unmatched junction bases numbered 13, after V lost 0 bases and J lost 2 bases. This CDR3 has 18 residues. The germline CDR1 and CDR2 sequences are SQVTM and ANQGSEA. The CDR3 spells CSVEERGFAGAPYNEQFF. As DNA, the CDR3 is TGCAGCGTTGAAGAAAGGGGTTTTGCGGGAGCCCCCTACAATGAGCAGTTCTTC.

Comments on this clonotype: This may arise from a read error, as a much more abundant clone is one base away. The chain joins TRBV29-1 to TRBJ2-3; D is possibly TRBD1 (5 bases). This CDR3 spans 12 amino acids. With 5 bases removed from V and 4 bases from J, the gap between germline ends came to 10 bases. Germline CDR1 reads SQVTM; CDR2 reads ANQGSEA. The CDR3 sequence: CSVLDSADTQYF. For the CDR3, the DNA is TGCAGCGTTCTTGACAGCGCAGATACGCAGTATTTT.

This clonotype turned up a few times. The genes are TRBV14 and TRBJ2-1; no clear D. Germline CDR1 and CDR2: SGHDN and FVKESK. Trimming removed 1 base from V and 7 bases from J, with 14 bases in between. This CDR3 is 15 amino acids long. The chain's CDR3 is CASSQVGRQVNEQFF. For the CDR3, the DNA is TGTGCCAGCAGCCAAGTAGGGCGCCAGGTTAATGAGCAGTTCTTC.

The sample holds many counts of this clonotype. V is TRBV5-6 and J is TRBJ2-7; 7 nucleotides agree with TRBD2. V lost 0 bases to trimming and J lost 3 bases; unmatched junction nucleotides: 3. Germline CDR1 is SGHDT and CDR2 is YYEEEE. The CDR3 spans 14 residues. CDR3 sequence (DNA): TGTGCCAGCAGCTTGGGGCTAGCGGACTACGAGCAGTACTTC. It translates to CASSLGLADYEQYF.

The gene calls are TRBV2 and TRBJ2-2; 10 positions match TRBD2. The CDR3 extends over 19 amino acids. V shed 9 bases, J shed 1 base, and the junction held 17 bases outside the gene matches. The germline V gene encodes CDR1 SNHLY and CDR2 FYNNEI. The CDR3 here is CARPPQPGLARGNTGELFF. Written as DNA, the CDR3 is TGTGCCAGACCCCCTCAACCGGGACTAGCGAGAGGGAACACCGGGGAGCTGTTTTTT.

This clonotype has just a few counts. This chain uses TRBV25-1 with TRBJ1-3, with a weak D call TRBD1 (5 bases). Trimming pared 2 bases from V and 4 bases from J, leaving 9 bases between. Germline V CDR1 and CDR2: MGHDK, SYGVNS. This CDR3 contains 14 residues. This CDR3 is CASSEIGVGNTIYF. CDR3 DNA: TGTGCCAGCAGTGAAATAGGGGTAGGAAACACCATATATTTT.

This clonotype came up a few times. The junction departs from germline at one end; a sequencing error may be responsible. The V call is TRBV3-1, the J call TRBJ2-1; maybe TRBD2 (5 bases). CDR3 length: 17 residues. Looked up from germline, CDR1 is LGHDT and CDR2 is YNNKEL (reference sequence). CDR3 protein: CASSQDLGAEFYKEQFF. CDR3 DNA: TGTGCCAGCAGCCAAGATTTGGGAGCAGAGTTCTACAAAGAGCAGTTCTTC.